The clone carrying this T cell receptor beta chain was counted a few times. What it binds is unknown. TCRdb called the RT-PCR reads again in MiXCR, with one record for every CDR3 protein. The table has about 500,000 distinct CDR3 sequences, 16% seen once. The source of the sample is a study of response to subunit inactivated influenza vaccine. Study-level findings and limits: The authors proposed limited new T cell recruitment per seasonal influenza vaccination.

The clonotype comes from a man between 50 and 69 years old who received an inactivated influenza vaccine. Source: CD4+ T cells sorted from PBMCs, taken roughly 24 months after vaccination.

Here the CDR3 DNA reads TGTGCCACCAGCAGAGAGGGAGGGCAGCCCCAGCATTTT. It is translated as CATSREGGQPQHF. V and J are TRBV15 and TRBJ1-5, with unresolved D. The CDR3 runs 13 residues. V dropped 0 bases and J dropped 7 bases, with 7 bases sitting between them. The V gene's germline CDR1 is LNHNV and CDR2 YYDKDF (reference sequence).